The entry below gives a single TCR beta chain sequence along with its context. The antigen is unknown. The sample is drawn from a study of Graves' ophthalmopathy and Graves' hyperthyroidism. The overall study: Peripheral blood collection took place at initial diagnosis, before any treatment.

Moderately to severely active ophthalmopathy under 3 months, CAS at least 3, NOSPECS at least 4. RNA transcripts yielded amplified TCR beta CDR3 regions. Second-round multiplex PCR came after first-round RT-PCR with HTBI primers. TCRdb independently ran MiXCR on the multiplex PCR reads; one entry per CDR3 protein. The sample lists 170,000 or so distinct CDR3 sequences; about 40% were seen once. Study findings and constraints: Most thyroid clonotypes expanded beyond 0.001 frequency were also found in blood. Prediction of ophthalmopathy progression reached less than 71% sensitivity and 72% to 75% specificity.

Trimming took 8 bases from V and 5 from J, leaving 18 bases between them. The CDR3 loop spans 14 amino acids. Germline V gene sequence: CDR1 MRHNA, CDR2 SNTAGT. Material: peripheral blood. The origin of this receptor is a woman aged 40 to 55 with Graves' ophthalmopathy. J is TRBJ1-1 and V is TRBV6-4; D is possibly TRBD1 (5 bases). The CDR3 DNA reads TGTGCCAGCGTCAATCAGCAGGGAGGGACTGAAGCTTTCTTT. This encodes CASVNQQGGTEAFF.